This TCR beta chain was retrieved from a study of T cells in Graves' hyperthyroidism and ophthalmopathy. Overall study context: Peripheral blood was acquired at first diagnosis, ahead of any therapy whatsoever.

Broader study findings: A 13 V-J signature model discriminated ophthalmopathy versus stable hyperthyroidism.

Sample collection date corresponds to first hyperthyroidism diagnosis, prior to any ophthalmopathy symptoms. Out of 10 ml of fresh peripheral blood came the PBMCs. Turning to this clonotype: The antigen remains undetermined.

RNA transcripts gave rise to amplified TCR beta CDR3 regions. The TCR CDR3 was amplified in a first-round RT-PCR using the HTBI primer set. From the multiplex PCR reads, TCRdb called clonotypes with MiXCR, one entry per CDR3 protein. The data hold under 300,000 distinct CDR3 sequences, with about 14% observed a single time. V was clipped by 0 bases and J by 2 bases; unmatched bases: 10. Germline values: CDR1 SGHNT, CDR2 YYREEE (reference sequence). The CDR3 runs to 18 residues. The specimen sequenced was blood. The TCR originated in a woman aged 25 to 39 with Graves' hyperthyroidism that later progressed to Graves' ophthalmopathy. This chain uses TRBV5-4 with TRBJ2-2; 7 bases are shared with TRBD2. The CDR3 loop is CASSLGREDLSNTGELFF. CDR3 sequence (DNA): TGTGCCAGCAGCTTGGGACGGGAGGACCTATCTAACACCGGGGAGCTGTTTTTT.